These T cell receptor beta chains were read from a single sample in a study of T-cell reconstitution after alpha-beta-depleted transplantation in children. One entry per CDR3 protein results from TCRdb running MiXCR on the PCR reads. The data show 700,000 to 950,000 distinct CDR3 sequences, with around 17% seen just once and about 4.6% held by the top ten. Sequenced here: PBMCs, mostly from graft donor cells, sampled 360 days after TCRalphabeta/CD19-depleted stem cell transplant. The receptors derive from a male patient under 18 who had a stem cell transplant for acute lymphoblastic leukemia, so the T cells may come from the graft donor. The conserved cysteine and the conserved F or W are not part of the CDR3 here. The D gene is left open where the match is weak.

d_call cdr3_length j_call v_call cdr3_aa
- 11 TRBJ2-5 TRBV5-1 ASSRTAPGAQY
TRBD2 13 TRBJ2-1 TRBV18 ASSPQLAGYIEQF
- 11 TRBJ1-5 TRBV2 ASSPHPDQPQH
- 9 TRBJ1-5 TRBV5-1 ASSYNQPQH
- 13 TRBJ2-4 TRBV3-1 ASSQQPIAKNIQY
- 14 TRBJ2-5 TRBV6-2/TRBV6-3 ASSYTGWTAQETQY
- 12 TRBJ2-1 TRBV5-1 ASSPGLDYNEQF
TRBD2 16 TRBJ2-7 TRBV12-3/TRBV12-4 ASSSERGGLAGGSEQY
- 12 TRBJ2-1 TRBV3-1 ASSQGDVPGEQF
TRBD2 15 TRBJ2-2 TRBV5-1 ASSFPGTSGSLRELF
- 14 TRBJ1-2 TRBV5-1 ASRPPDIADVYGYT
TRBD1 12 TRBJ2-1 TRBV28 ASSPGTGNIGQF
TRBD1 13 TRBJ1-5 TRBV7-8 ASSKRQGTGQPQH
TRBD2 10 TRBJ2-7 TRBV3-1 ASSFRTSGPA
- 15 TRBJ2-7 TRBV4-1 ASSQDRVGPSSYEQY
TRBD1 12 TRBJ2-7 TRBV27 ASSLKDRELEQY
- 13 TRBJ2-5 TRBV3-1 ASSPSWHYQETQY
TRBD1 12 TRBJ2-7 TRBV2 ASREPGQSYEQY
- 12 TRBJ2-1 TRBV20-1 SARVWVSHNEQF
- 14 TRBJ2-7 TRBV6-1 ASSGMDSRNSYEQY
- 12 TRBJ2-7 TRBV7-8 ASSLPGRLYEQY
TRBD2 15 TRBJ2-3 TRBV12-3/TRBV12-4 ASSLGGLAGKTDTQY
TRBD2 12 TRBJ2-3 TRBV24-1 ATRASGGTDTQY
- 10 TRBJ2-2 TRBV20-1 SATWGTGELF
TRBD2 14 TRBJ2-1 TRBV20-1 SARVWGLARDNEQF
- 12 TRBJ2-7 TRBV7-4 ASSLGTSRAEQY
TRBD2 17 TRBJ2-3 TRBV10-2 ASSILGAGSSGSSDTQY
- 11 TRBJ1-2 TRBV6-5 ASSYSRLKGYT
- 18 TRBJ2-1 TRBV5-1 ASSSTGRMTSRGDYNEQF
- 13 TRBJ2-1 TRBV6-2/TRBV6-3 ASRVVGRRNNEQF
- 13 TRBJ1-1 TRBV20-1 SAPTRLDRNTEAF
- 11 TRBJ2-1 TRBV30 ACSKSFYNEQF
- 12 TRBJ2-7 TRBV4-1 ASSHPRGENEQY
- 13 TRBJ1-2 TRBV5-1 ASSLAYPSSPGYT
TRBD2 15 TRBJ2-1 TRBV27 ASSLVGFGGRRDEQF
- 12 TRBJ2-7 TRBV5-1 ASSQSTGSYEQY
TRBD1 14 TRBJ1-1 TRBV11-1 ASSFIQGVRNTEAF
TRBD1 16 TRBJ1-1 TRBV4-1 ASSHLLLRDRRNTEAF
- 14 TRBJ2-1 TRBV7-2 ASSLRWLISYNEQF
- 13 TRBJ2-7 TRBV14 ASSQGGRTNYEQY